The present entry profiles one TCR beta chain with its context. This beta chain came through as a stray read in a library set up for alpha chains, and its size says little. CDR3 length equals 15 residues. Looked up from germline, CDR1 is SEHNR and CDR2 is FQNEAQ (reference sequence). Trimming at V came to 6 bases and at J to 4 bases, leaving 6 bases not matched to a gene. TCRdb recomputed calls from the RT-PCR reads with MiXCR, one row per CDR3 protein. The sample gives roughly 6,000 distinct CDR3 sequences, approximately 89% of which show up once; roughly 8% is in the top ten. The TCR comes from a female donor in good health, serving as a healthy control. Sequenced sample: memory CD4+ T cells from blood. J is TRBJ1-5 and V is TRBV7-9, with 10 bases that match TRBD1. The CDR3: CASRSADRGNQPQHF. The CDR3 region has the DNA TGTGCCAGCAGGTCCGCGGACAGGGGGAATCAGCCCCAGCATTTT.